The rows below give T cell receptor beta chains drawn from one sample of a study of cytomegalovirus exposure and HLA in healthy donors. This table comes from immunoSEQ multiplex PCR, and its TCRdb copy is limited to in-frame clones, with some not included. The table has approximately 110,000 clones, 15% seen once. Material: PBMCs. These receptors all stem from a woman in her late teens or twenties in good health and CMV-seronegative. Both conserved end residues are part of each CDR3. The D gene is left open where the match is weak. Size values are once, few and many counts, or a class for expanded clones, and some rows have none.

CDR3aa: CASSAQRGGTDTQYF; CDR3nt: TGTGCCAGCAGTGCACAGCGGGGGGGTACAGATACGCAGTATTTT; j_gene: TRBJ2-3; abundance: NA; v_gene: TRBV2; d_gene: TRBD2
CDR3aa: CASSPQQGSFKINEKLFF; CDR3nt: TGTGCCAGCAGCCCGCAACAGGGTTCCTTTAAGATTAATGAAAAACTGTTTTTT; j_gene: TRBJ1-4; abundance: few; v_gene: TRBV7-8; d_gene: NA
CDR3aa: CASSFRAGGAYEQYF; CDR3nt: TGTGCCAGCAGCTTCCGGGCGGGGGGGGCCTACGAGCAGTACTTC; j_gene: TRBJ2-7; abundance: NA; v_gene: TRBV13; d_gene: TRBD2
CDR3aa: CASSLRQSYEQYF; CDR3nt: TGTGCCAGCAGCTTGAGACAGAGCTACGAGCAGTACTTC; j_gene: TRBJ2-7; abundance: NA; v_gene: TRBV7-6; d_gene: NA
CDR3aa: CASHPGGDEQYF; CDR3nt: TGTGCCTCCCACCCGGGGGGGGACGAGCAGTACTTC; j_gene: TRBJ2-7; abundance: NA; v_gene: TRBV30; d_gene: TRBD2
CDR3aa: CASNLGRGSYEQYF; CDR3nt: TGTGCCAGTAACCTAGGGAGGGGCTCCTACGAGCAGTACTTC; j_gene: TRBJ2-7; abundance: NA; v_gene: TRBV19; d_gene: TRBD2
CDR3aa: CASSRGGHGYTF; CDR3nt: TGTGCCAGCAGCAGGGGGGGCCATGGCTACACCTTC; j_gene: TRBJ1-2; abundance: NA; v_gene: TRBV7-9; d_gene: NA
CDR3aa: CASSQDAGSGANVLTF; CDR3nt: TGCGCCAGCAGCCAAGATGCGGGTTCTGGGGCCAACGTCCTGACTTTC; j_gene: TRBJ2-6; abundance: few; v_gene: TRBV4-3; d_gene: NA
CDR3aa: CASSLRAREPTYEQYF; CDR3nt: TGTGCCAGCAGCTTAAGGGCCCGGGAGCCTACCTACGAGCAGTACTTC; j_gene: TRBJ2-7; abundance: few; v_gene: TRBV7-8; d_gene: NA
CDR3aa: CASSPVTPFSGLDLDEQYF; CDR3nt: TGTGCCAGCAGTCCAGTAACCCCTTTTAGCGGCCTCGATTTGGACGAGCAGTACTTC; j_gene: TRBJ2-7; abundance: few; v_gene: TRBV28; d_gene: NA